This TCR beta chain was profiled in a study of radiotherapy plus CTLA-4 blockade in lung cancer. A note on this clone: Its antigen is not identified.

Patients with chemo-refractory metastatic non-small-cell lung cancer received focal radiation plus CTLA-4 blockade with ipilimumab. After removal of 3 bases from V and 0 bases from J, the junction contained 6 bases not matched to a gene. Germline loops: CDR1 SGHTA, CDR2 FQGNSA. This CDR3 contains 16 residues. TCRdb's table, derived via immunoSEQ multiplex PCR, lists solely in-frame clones and lacks some. The data show 45,000 to 55,000 clones, around nine tenths seen once. Study results and caveats: Early clone dynamics of blood T cells, plus interferon-beta, reportedly predicted response best. Tumor-derived TCR clones expanded in blood after radiotherapy plus ipilimumab.

This specimen was peripheral blood, taken from a patient treated with radiotherapy plus ipilimumab. The rearrangement uses TRBV7-2 and TRBJ2-3; TRBD2 aligns across 7 bases. The source is a human donor with non-small cell lung cancer that progressed on radiotherapy plus ipilimumab. Some clones in this sample may be carry-over from other donors' samples. CDR3 bases: TGTGCCAGCAGCTTGGCCGGGACTACTAGCACAGATACGCAGTATTTT. The encoded protein is CASSLAGTTSTDTQYF. Variable domain in full (rest from reference TRBV7-2 and TRBJ2-3): GAGVSQSPSNKVTEKGKDVELRCDPISGHTALYWYRQSLGQGLEFLIYFQGNSAPDKSGLPSDRFSAERTGGSVSTLTIQRTQQEDSAVYLCASSLAGTTSTDTQYFGPGTRLTVL.